These T cell receptor beta chains were read from a single sample in a study of breast tumors, draining lymph nodes, adjacent tissues. TCRdb re-analysed the multiplex PCR reads in MiXCR, keeping a single row per CDR3 protein. The sample has tens of thousands of distinct CDR3 sequences, 45% to 75% seen once. Sequencing was performed on breast tumor tissue. The origin of the receptors is a female donor with breast cancer. Some clones in this sample may be carry-over from other donors' samples. Both conserved end residues are trimmed from each CDR3. Fields, in order: J gene, V gene, CDR3 protein.

>TRBJ2-7|TRBV4-1
ASSPPGGGSSYEQY
>TRBJ2-2|TRBV4-2
ASSQFKQGNTGELF
>TRBJ2-7|TRBV29-1
SVEGTGLYEQY
>TRBJ1-6|TRBV19
ASSRLRDSPLH
>TRBJ1-2|TRBV19
ASGRLLANYGYT
>TRBJ2-3|TRBV5-1
ASSLARLAGFDTQY
>TRBJ1-3|TRBV6-1
ASSEASFSGNTIY
>TRBJ1-2|TRBV12-3/TRBV12-4
ASRHIVGTNYGYT
>TRBJ2-7|TRBV20-1
SARGDRGLAYEQY
>TRBJ1-6|TRBV30
AWRSTGGLSALH
>TRBJ2-7|TRBV2
ASSGTAYEQY
>TRBJ2-7|TRBV24-1
ATSDPTSGIYEQY
>TRBJ2-1|TRBV10-3
ATNVAPGTSGGGYNEQF
>TRBJ1-2|TRBV24-1
AISDLRTDYGYT
>TRBJ1-2|TRBV9
ASSAQGRVVSYT
>TRBJ1-3|TRBV9
ASSAQTGGAGNTIY
>TRBJ2-2|TRBV14
ASSLGTGSTGELF
>TRBJ2-1|TRBV7-2
ASSPSEVSYNEQF
>TRBJ1-2|TRBV12-3/TRBV12-4
ASSLFAGSNYGYT
>TRBJ2-5|TRBV7-3
ASSLGGGPGETQY
>TRBJ1-5|TRBV28
ASSLRTARQPQH
>TRBJ2-7|TRBV4-1
ASSQQVRDEQY
>TRBJ1-5|TRBV7-2
ASSLGPAGSNQPQH
>TRBJ2-7|TRBV20-1
SAVSRLAGGNEQY
>TRBJ1-5|TRBV2
ASSELLNNQPQH
>TRBJ1-2|TRBV2
ASSAPGRTYGYT
>TRBJ2-3|TRBV20-1
SARAVDTQY
>TRBJ1-5|TRBV20-1
SANVQGSGNQPQH